This TCR beta chain emerged from a study of blood T cell repertoires in COVID-19. Turning to the study itself: Samples of COVID-19 (acute and convalescent) were obtained from the United States, Italy and Spain. PBMCs, B-cell-depleted T cells, or T cells provided the cDNA or gDNA that made up the material.

Per the authors' pipeline: By means of reference gene primer amplification, nucleated cell counts were estimated. Profiling relied on immunoSEQ multiplex PCR, and the TCRdb table lists in-frame clones only, not all of them. That table gives V, J and clone size, and the DNA gave D and trimming. The top ten hold 1.2% of the sample, which has tens of thousands of clones, 65% to 90% seen once. CDR3 length: 13 amino acids. V lost 5 bases and J lost 1, with 8 bases in between. The chain employs TRBV12-3 or TRBV12-4 and TRBJ1-2, with D perhaps TRBD1 (6 bases). The receptor was isolated from a man between 35 and 55 years old with acute or convalescent COVID-19. Sequencing was performed on peripheral blood. CDR3 DNA sequence: TGTGCCAGCAGTGGACAGTTTAACTATGGCTACACCTTC. This encodes CASSGQFNYGYTF.